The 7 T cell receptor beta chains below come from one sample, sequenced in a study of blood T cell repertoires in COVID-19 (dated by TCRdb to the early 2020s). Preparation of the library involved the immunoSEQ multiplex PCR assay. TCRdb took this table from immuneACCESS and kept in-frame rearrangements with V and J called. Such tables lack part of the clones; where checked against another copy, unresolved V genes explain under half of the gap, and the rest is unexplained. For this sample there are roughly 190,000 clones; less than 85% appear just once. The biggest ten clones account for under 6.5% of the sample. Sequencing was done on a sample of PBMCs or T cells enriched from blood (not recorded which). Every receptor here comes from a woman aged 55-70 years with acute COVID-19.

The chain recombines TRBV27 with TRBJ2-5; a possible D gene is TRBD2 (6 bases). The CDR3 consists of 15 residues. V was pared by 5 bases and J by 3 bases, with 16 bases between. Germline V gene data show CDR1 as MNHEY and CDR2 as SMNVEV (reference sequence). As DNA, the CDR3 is TGTGCCAGCAGTCTAAACGGGCGGGGAGAAGAGACCCAGTACTTC. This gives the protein CASSLNGRGEETQYF.

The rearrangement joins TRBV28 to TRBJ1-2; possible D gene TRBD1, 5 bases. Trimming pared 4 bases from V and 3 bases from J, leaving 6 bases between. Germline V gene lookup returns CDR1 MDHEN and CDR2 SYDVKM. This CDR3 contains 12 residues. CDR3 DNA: TGTGCCAGCAGTTGGGGGGACTATGGCTACACCTTC. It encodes CASSWGDYGYTF.

The CDR3 coding sequence is TGCGCCAGCAGCCACCAGGGTGATGACACTGAAGCTTTCTTT. Translated, it gives CASSHQGDDTEAFF. The V call is TRBV5-1, the J call TRBJ1-1, with a tentative D call TRBD1 (5 bases). V gave up 4 bases and J gave up 3 bases, with 13 bases separating them. Germline V CDR1 and CDR2: SGHRS, YFSETQ. This CDR3 is 14 amino acids long.

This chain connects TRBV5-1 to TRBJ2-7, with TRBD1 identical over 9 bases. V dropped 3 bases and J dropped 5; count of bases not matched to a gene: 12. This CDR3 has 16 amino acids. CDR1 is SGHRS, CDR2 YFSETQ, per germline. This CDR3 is CASSSAEDRGTDEQYF. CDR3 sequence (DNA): TGCGCCAGCAGCTCGGCCGAGGACAGGGGAACGGACGAGCAGTACTTC.

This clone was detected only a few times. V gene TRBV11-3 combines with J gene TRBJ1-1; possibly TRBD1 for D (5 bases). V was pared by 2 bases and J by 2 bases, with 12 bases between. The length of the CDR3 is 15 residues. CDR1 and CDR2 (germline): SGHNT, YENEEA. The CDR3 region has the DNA TGTGCCAGCAGCTTAAGGGGTGAGCTAAACACTGAAGCTTTCTTT. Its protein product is CASSLRGELNTEAFF.

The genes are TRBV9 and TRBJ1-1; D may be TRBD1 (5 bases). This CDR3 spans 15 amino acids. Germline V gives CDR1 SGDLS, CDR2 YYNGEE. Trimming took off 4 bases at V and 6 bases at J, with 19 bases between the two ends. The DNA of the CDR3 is TGTGCCAGCAGCCCAGGGACGGGGGTCGTCTCTGAAGCTTTCTTT. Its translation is CASSPGTGVVSEAFF. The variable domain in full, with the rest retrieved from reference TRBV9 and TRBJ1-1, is DSGVTQTPKHLITATGQRVTLRCSPRSGDLSVYWYQQSLDQGLQFLIQYYNGEERAKGNILERFSAQQFPDLHSELNLSSLELGDSALYFCASSPGTGVVSEAFFGQGTRLTVV.

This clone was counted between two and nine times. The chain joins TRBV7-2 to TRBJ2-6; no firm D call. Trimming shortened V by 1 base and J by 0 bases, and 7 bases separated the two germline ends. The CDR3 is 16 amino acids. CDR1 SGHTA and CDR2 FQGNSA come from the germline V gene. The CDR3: CASSLEFSSGANVLTF. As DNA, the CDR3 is TGTGCCAGCAGCTTAGAATTCAGCTCTGGGGCCAACGTCCTGACTTTC.